The clone carrying this T cell receptor (beta chain) occurred a few times. The target antigen is unknown. This sample was included in a study of T-cell memory formation after mild COVID-19. Whole-study results and caveats: Clones contracting across day 15 to 85 had a balanced CD4/CD8 profile; later expanding clones leaned CD4+.

The CDR3 runs to 13 residues. V lost 0 bases, J lost 4 bases, and 8 bases lay in between. CDR1 and CDR2 (germline): SGHRS, YFSETQ. TCRdb redid the calling of the 5' RACE reads with MiXCR, one entry per CDR3 protein. The sample has roughly 89,000 distinct CDR3 sequences, about 16% seen once. The sequenced material came from PBMCs or a T cell subset sorted from them (not recorded which). This receptor was identified in a man aged 18 to 29 who had mild COVID-19 (a few samples of this study predate the infection). Cell type and time point are not known. V gene TRBV5-1 combines with J gene TRBJ2-7, with D maybe TRBD2 (5 bases). The CDR3 protein is CASSLGTGYEQYV. The CDR3 nucleotides are TGCGCCAGCAGCTTGGGGACGGGGTACGAGCAGTACGTC.